This TCR beta chain came from a study of blood T cell repertoires in COVID-19. Across the study: Material from acute and convalescent COVID-19 was sourced from the United States, Italy and Spain. Nucleic acid was either cDNA or gDNA, and it came from T cells, B-cell-depleted T cells, or PBMCs.

Under the authors' procedure: Nucleated cell number was recorded as an estimate derived from reference gene primer amplification. TCRdb keeps only in-frame clones here, not all; method: immunoSEQ multiplex PCR. That table furnishes V, J and clone size, whereas the DNA furnished D and trimming. The sample holds 95,000 to 130,000 clones; 82% are singletons and the top ten take less than 9%. The germline V gene encodes CDR1 LGHNA and CDR2 YNFKEQ. J lost 8 bases, V lost 7 bases, and 16 bases had no gene match. This CDR3 has 17 residues. This TCR was sampled from a man between 65 and 85 years old with active or convalescent COVID-19. This chain joins TRBV4-2 and TRBJ1-4; 10 bases are a match to TRBD1. The sequenced sample was peripheral blood. The CDR3 sequence: CASTSGTGASWGEKLFF. As DNA, the CDR3 is TGTGCCAGCACCTCCGGGACAGGGGCATCCTGGGGCGAAAAACTGTTTTTT.